A selection of T cell receptor beta chains follows, all from one sample in a study of OX40 agonist ivuxolimab in advanced cancers. The data were produced by immunoSEQ multiplex PCR, yet TCRdb's version contains in-frame clones alone and is incomplete. The top ten clones hold approximately 1.4% of a sample with approximately 70,000 clones, 65% to 90% of them seen once. Sequencing used CD4+ or CD8+ T cells sorted from blood, obtained in a trial of the OX40 agonist ivuxolimab. The origin of the receptors is an adult with an advanced solid tumor such as melanoma, head and neck, liver or kidney cancer. Both conserved end residues are trimmed from each CDR3. The order of the fields is J gene, clone size, D gene, V gene, CDR3 protein. D genes are given only for firm matches. Only part of the rows carry a size: once, few, many, or a class if the clone is expanded.

>TRBJ2-1|.|.|TRBV7-9
ASSLAGFNEQF
>TRBJ1-2|.|.|TRBV28
AILMGYT
>TRBJ2-7|.|TRBD2|TRBV11-2
ASTHSGGPYEQY
>TRBJ2-7|.|TRBD1|TRBV6-5
ASRTGQGAYEQY
>TRBJ2-3|.|.|TRBV5-5
ASSFDVADTQY
>TRBJ1-6|few|.|TRBV13
ASSRGDVGDSPLH
>TRBJ2-3|.|TRBD2|TRBV18
ASSPKTSGPMRGADTQY
>TRBJ1-4|.|.|TRBV7-2
ASSGHGATNEKLF
>TRBJ2-1|once|.|TRBV14
ASSRDPGIGQF
>TRBJ1-5|.|.|TRBV7-2
ASSLSFNQPQH
>TRBJ1-5|.|.|TRBV29-1
SVGRLWTSSNQPQH
>TRBJ1-6|.|.|TRBV9
ASSVAGYNSPLH
>TRBJ1-2|few|.|TRBV6-5
ATTTGGGYGYT
>TRBJ2-5|.|TRBD2|TRBV7-9
ASSLGLAGEETQY
>TRBJ1-2|once|TRBD1|TRBV5-1
ASSYDRANNYGYT
>TRBJ2-3|few|.|TRBV18
ASSSSLDTQY
>TRBJ1-5|few|.|TRBV7-2
ASSPPGPQPQH
>TRBJ2-7|.|.|TRBV6-6
ASSYSIEQY
>TRBJ1-1|.|TRBD1|TRBV6-5
ASKLGGPTEAF
>TRBJ1-6|.|TRBD1|TRBV5-4
ASGRQGLVSPLH
>TRBJ2-2|.|.|TRBV9
ASGALRGAGTGELF
>TRBJ1-4|.|.|TRBV19
ASSPQGSGEKLF
>TRBJ2-6|few|.|TRBV28
ASSHLSGGANVLT
>TRBJ1-1|.|.|TRBV7-9
ASSLPGGNTEAF
>TRBJ2-1|once|.|TRBV7-9
ASNLSPGVRSEQF
>TRBJ1-4|.|.|TRBV28
ASSIRQGVGEKLF
>TRBJ2-1|.|.|TRBV6-1
ASSEGPGEWDEQF
>TRBJ1-1|medium-sized|.|TRBV19
ASTPTGGLWTEAF
>TRBJ2-5|.|.|TRBV5-1
ASSYRLQETQY
>TRBJ2-5|.|TRBD1|TRBV6-1
ASSEARDRGTVMTQY
>TRBJ1-4|few|TRBD1|TRBV28
ASSPQGVTNEKLF
>TRBJ1-5|.|.|TRBV10-2
ASSESGRGDNQPQH
>TRBJ1-4|.|.|TRBV5-8
ASSPRGADEKLF
>TRBJ2-1|.|.|TRBV7-8
ASSLGGPNEQF
>TRBJ2-1|.|TRBD1|TRBV5-1
ASSLSGQGRSGEQF
>TRBJ1-2|.|TRBD1|TRBV25-1
ASSGPRDRGPLSVGYT
>TRBJ1-1|.|.|TRBV7-9
ASSLENTEAF
>TRBJ2-5|.|TRBD1|TRBV14
ASSLRGQGQETQY
>TRBJ1-4|.|.|TRBV5-1
ASSYSGSDEKLF
>TRBJ2-5|.|.|TRBV18
ASSPASRETQY
>TRBJ2-7|.|.|TRBV6-6
ASSYFRAGSYEQY
>TRBJ2-2|.|.|TRBV4-1
ASSQEYGGPNTGELF
>TRBJ1-5|.|.|TRBV5-8
ASSLTVWGKNQPQH
>TRBJ1-1|.|TRBD1|TRBV5-4
ASSLQGAGAF
>TRBJ2-6|.|.|TRBV11-2
ASSLVWSALAGANVLT
>TRBJ2-7|.|TRBD2|TRBV6-4
ASSDLLTSGGAWIPDYEQY
>TRBJ2-3|.|TRBD2|TRBV5-1
ASSLVRASGTTDTQY
>TRBJ1-1|once|TRBD1|TRBV19
ASSSLGQTNTEAF
>TRBJ1-1|.|TRBD1|TRBV29-1
SVGDRGRYTEAF